The source of this TCR beta chain is a study of OX40 agonist ivuxolimab in advanced cancers. Profiled with immunoSEQ multiplex PCR; TCRdb holds only in-frame clones, not every one. Of roughly 100,000 clones listed, 90% were seen once; the top ten hold more than 0.15%. The germline V and J ends were trimmed by 7 bases and 9 bases, with 21 bases remaining between them. Germline V gives CDR1 SNHLY, CDR2 FYNNEI. CDR3 length equals 14 residues. Sequenced material: CD4+ or CD8+ T cells sorted from blood, taken in a trial of the OX40 agonist ivuxolimab. This receptor was taken from an adult with an advanced solid tumor such as melanoma, head and neck, liver or kidney cancer. The V gene is TRBV2, the J gene TRBJ1-1; D is uncertain. This chain's CDR3 is CASTKTATSDKAFF. The CDR3 DNA reads as TGTGCCAGCACAAAAACAGCAACATCAGATAAAGCTTTCTTT.